This TCR beta chain emerged from a study of cytomegalovirus exposure and HLA in healthy donors. The wider study: Of more than 350 genotyped donors, approximately 84% clustered with self-reported Caucasian donors.

Primers for the PCR totalled 60 Vbeta and 13 Jbeta. Sequencing was performed with immunoSEQ multiplex PCR; in TCRdb, only in-frame clones are kept and a portion is missing. Of under 150,000 clones listed, about 82% are singletons. This CDR3 is built from 16 residues. The germline gives CDR1 SGDLS, CDR2 YYNGEE. J gave up 4 bases and V 2 bases, and 9 bases lay outside the gene matches. Sequencing input: PBMCs. The TCR was taken from a woman in her forties in good health and CMV-seropositive. The chain is built from TRBV9 and TRBJ2-3, with TRBD1 matching over 8 bases. CDR3 residues: CASSVRQGIIPDTQYF. The DNA of the CDR3 is TGTGCCAGCAGCGTCAGACAGGGGATAATACCAGATACGCAGTATTTT.